This T cell receptor (beta chain) was captured in a study of blood T cells in healthy people across ages. V lost 6 bases, J lost 15 bases, and 21 bases lay in between. The CDR3 is 13 residues long. Combining a sample-barcoded 5' primer with a J-beta primer mix, a second PCR ran for roughly 6 to 12 cycles. Each cDNA molecule carried a tag from a template-switch adaptor that contained 12 random nucleotides. TCRdb re-analysed the 5' RACE reads in MiXCR, keeping a single row per CDR3 protein. The table records around 1,800,000 distinct CDR3 sequences, 39% of them present only once. Russia was home to the donors, healthy Caucasian individuals aged 6 to 90. For every donor, a draw yielded 9.5 to 10 milliliters of peripheral blood. Isolated PBMCs totaled at least 7 million in each sample.

The clonotype originates from a human donor in good health. The chain has TRBV12-3 or TRBV12-4 and TRBJ2-1; D unclear. The sequenced sample was blood. CDR3 protein: CASSPYPETPPFF. In nucleotides, the CDR3 is TGTGCCAGCAGCCCTTACCCGGAAACTCCGCCGTTCTTC.